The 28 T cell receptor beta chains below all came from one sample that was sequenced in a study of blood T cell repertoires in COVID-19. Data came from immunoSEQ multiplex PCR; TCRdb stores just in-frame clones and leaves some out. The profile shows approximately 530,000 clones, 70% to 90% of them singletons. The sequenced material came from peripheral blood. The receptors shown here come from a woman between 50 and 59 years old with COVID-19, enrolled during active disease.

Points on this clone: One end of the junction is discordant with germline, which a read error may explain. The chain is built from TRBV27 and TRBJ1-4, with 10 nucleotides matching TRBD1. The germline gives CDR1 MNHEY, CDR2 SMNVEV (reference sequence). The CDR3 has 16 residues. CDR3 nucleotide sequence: TGTGCCAGTAGTTTGGACAGGGGGGGGACTAATGAAAAACTGTTTTTT. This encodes CASSLDRGGTNEKLFF.

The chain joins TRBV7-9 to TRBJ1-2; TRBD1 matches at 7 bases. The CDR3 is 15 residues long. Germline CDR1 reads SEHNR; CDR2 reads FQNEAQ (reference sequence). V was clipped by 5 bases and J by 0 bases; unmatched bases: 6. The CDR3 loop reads CASSLGTAPNYGYTF. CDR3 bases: TGTGCCAGCAGCCTAGGGACAGCTCCTAACTATGGCTACACCTTC.

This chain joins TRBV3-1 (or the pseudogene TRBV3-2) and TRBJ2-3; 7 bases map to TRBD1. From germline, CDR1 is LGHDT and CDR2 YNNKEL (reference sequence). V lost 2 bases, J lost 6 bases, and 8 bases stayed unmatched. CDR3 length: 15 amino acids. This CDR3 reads CASSQLTGATDTQYF. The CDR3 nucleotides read TGTGCCAGCAGCCAATTAACAGGGGCCACGGATACGCAGTATTTT.

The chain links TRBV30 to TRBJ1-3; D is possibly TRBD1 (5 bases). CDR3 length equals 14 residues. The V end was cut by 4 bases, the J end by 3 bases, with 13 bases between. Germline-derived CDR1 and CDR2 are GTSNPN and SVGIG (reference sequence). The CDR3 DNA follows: TGTGCCTGGAACATAGGGGTGCGTGGAAACACCATATATTTT. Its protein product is CAWNIGVRGNTIYF.

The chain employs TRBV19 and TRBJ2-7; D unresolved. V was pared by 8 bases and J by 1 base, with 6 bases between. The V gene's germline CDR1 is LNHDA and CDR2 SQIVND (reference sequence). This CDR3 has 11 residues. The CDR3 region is CASGNSYEQYF. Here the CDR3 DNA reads TGTGCCAGTGGCAATTCCTACGAGCAGTACTTC.

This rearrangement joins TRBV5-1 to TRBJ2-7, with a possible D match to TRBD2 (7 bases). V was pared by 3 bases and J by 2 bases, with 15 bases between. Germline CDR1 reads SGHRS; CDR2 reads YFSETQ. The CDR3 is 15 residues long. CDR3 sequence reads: CASSWGGTGPYEQYF. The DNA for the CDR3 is TGCGCCAGCAGCTGGGGGGGCACCGGACCCTACGAGCAGTACTTC. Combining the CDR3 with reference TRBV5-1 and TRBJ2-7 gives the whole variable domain KAGVTQTPRYLIKTRGQQVTLSCSPISGHRSVSWYQQTPGQGLQFLFEYFSETQRNKGNFPGRFSGRQFSNSRSEMNVSTLELGDSALYLCASSWGGTGPYEQYFGPGTRLTVT.

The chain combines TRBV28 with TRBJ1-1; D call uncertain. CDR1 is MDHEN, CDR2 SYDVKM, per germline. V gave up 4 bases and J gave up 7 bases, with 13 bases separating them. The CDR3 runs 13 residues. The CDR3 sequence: CASSSARSFEAFF. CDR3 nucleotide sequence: TGTGCCAGCAGTTCAGCACGGAGCTTTGAAGCTTTCTTT.

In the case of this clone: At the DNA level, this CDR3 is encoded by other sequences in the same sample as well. The CDR3 coding sequence is TGTGCCTGGAGTTGGGGAGTGAACACTGAAGCTTTCTTT. Protein sequence: CAWSWGVNTEAFF. The chain combines TRBV30 with TRBJ1-1; D uncertain. The CDR3 totals 13 residues. CDR1 is GTSNPN, CDR2 SVGIG, per germline (reference sequence). V lost 2 bases, J lost 0 bases, and 7 bases lay in between.

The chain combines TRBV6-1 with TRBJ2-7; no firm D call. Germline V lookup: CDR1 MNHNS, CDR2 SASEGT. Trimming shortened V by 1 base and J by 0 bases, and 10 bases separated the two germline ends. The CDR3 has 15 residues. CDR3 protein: CASSEDDSYSYEQYF. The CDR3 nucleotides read TGTGCCAGCAGTGAAGACGACTCTTACTCCTACGAGCAGTACTTC.

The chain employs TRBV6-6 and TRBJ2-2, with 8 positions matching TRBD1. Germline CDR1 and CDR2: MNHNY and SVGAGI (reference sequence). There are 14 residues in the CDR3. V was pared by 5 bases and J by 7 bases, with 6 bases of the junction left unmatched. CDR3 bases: TGTGCCAGCAGTCAACAGGGGGAGGACGGGGAGCTGTTTTTT. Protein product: CASSQQGEDGELFF.

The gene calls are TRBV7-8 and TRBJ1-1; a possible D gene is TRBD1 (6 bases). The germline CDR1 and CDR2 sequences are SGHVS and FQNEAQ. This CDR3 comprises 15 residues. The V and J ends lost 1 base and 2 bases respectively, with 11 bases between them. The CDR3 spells CASSLVQGSNTEAFF. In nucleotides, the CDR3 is TGTGCCAGCAGCTTAGTACAGGGTTCTAACACTGAAGCTTTCTTT.

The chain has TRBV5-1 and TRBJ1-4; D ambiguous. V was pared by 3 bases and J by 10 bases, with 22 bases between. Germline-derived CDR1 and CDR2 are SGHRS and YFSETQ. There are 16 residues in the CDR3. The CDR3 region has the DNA TGCGCCAGCAGCTCCTCACCTCGAAAAGACGAGGCAAAACTGTTTTTT. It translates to CASSSSPRKDEAKLFF.

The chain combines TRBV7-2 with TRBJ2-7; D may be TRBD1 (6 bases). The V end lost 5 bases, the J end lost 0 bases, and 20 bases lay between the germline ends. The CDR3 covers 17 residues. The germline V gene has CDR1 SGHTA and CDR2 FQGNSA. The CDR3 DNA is TGTGCCAGCAGCCCTCGTCGTATGGGGGCATCCTCCTACGAGCAGTACTTC. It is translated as CASSPRRMGASSYEQYF.

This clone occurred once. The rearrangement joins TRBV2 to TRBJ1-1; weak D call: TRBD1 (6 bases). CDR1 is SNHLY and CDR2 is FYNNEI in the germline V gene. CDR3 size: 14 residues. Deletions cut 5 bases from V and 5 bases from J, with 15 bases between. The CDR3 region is CASSPNRVGTEAFF. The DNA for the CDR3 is TGTGCCAGCAGTCCGAACAGGGTCGGGACTGAAGCTTTCTTT.

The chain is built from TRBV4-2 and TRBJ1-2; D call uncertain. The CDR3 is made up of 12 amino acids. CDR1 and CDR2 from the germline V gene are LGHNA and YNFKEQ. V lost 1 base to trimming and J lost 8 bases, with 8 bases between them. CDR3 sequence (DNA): TGTGCCAGCAGCCAAGGAAACAACGGCTACACCTTC. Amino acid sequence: CASSQGNNGYTF.

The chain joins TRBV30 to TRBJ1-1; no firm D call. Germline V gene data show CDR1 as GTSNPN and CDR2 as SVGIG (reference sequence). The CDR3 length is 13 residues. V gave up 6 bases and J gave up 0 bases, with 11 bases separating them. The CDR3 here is CACEGLMNTEAFF. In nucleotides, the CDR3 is TGTGCCTGCGAGGGTCTTATGAACACTGAAGCTTTCTTT.

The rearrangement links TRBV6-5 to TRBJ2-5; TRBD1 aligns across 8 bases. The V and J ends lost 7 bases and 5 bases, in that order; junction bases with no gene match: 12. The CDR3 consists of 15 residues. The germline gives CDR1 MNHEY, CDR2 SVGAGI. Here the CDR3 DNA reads TGTGCCAGCACGAACCCGGGACAGGTCATGGAGACCCAGTACTTC. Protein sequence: CASTNPGQVMETQYF.

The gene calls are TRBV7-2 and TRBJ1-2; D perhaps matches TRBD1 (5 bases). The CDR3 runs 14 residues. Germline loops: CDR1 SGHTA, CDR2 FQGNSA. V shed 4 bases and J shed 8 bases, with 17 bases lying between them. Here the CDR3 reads CASSSGRGKGGYTF. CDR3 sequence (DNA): TGTGCCAGCAGCTCGGGACGGGGGAAAGGAGGCTACACCTTC.

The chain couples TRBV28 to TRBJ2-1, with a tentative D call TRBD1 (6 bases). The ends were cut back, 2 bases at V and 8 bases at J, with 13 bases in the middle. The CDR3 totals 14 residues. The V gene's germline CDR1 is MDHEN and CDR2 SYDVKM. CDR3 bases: TGTGCCAGCAGTTTAACGCAGGGGCACCATGAGCAGTTCTTC. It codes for CASSLTQGHHEQFF.

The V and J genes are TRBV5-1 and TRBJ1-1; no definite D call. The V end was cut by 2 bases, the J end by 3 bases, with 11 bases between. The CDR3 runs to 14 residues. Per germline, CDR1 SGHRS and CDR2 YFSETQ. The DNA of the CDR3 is TGCGCCAGCAGCTTAACTCCGAGGGACACTGAAGCTTTCTTT. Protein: CASSLTPRDTEAFF.

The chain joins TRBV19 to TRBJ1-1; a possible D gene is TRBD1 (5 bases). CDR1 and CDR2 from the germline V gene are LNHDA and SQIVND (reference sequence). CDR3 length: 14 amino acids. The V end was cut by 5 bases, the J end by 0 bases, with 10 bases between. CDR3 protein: CASSPPGVNTEAFF. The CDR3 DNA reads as TGTGCCAGTAGTCCCCCGGGGGTGAACACTGAAGCTTTCTTT.

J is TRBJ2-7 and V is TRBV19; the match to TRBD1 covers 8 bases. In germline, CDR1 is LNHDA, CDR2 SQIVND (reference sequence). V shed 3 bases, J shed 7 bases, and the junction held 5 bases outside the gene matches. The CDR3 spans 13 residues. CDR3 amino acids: CASSIDRGGEQYF. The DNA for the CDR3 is TGTGCCAGTAGTATTGACAGGGGAGGAGAGCAGTACTTC.

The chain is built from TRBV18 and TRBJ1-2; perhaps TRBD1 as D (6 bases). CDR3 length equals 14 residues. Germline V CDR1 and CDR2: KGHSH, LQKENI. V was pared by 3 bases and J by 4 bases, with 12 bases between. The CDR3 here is CASSPSGGGYGYTF. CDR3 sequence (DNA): TGTGCCAGCTCACCTTCGGGGGGCGGCTATGGCTACACCTTC.

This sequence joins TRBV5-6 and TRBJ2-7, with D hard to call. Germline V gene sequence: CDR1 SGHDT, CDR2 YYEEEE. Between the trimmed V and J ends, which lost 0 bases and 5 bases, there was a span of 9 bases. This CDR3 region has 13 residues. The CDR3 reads CASSLVGSDEQYF. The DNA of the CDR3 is TGTGCCAGCAGCTTGGTCGGTTCGGACGAGCAGTACTTC.

The CDR3 DNA follows: TGTGCCAGCAGCTTATTAGAGGTAACTGAAGCTTTCTTT. This gives the protein CASSLLEVTEAFF. The gene calls are TRBV7-9 and TRBJ1-1; D is unclear. This CDR3 has 13 amino acids. V dropped 2 bases and J dropped 5 bases, with 9 bases sitting between them. Germline V CDR1 and CDR2: SEHNR, FQNEAQ (reference sequence). The variable domain in full, completed from reference TRBV7-9 and TRBJ1-1, reads DTGVSQNPRHKITKRGQNVTFRCDPISEHNRLYWYRQTLGQGPEFLTYFQNEAQLEKSRLLSDRFSAERPKGSFSTLEIQRTEQGDSAMYLCASSLLEVTEAFFGQGTRLTVV.

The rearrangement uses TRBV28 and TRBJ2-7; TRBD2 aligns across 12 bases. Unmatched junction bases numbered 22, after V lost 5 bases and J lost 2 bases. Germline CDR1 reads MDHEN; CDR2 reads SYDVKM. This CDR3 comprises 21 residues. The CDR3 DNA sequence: TGTGCCAGCAGTACCTCTACCTCTCGGACTAGCGGGGTGGAAGTAACCTACGAGCAGTACTTC. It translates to CASSTSTSRTSGVEVTYEQYF.

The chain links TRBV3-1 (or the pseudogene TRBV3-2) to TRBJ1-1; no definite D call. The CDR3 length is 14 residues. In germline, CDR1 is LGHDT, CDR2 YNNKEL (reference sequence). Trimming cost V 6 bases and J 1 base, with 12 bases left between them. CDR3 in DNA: TGTGCCAGCAGTCCCCGGGTAGGGAACACTGAAGCTTTCTTT. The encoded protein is CASSPRVGNTEAFF.

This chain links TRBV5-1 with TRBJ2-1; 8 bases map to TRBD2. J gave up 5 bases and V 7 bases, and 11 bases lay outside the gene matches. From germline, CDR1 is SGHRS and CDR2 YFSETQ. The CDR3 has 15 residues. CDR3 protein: CASFRGGFDDNEQFF. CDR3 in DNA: TGCGCCAGCTTTCGGGGGGGCTTTGACGACAATGAGCAGTTCTTC.